This T cell receptor (beta chain) derives from a study of blood T cell repertoires in COVID-19. Per the study methods: Amplifying reference gene primers gave estimates of nucleated cell counts. The method was immunoSEQ multiplex PCR; TCRdb's version includes in-frame clones alone and lacks a portion of them. V and J calls and clone size are those listed in that table; D and trimming were worked out from the DNA. The table lists about 260,000 clones, roughly 84% of them singletons, with less than 5% in the top ten. Germline CDR1 SGHRS, CDR2 YFSETQ. This CDR3 is built from 13 residues. The V segment lost 4 bases and the J segment 8 bases; nucleotides outside the gene matches: 8. In the case of this clone: Other DNA sequences in this specimen translate into the identical CDR3.

Sequencing was performed on peripheral blood. This sequence joins TRBV5-1 and TRBJ1-2; 7 nucleotides line up with TRBD1. This receptor was taken from a man aged 55 to 70 with acute or convalescent COVID-19. The CDR3 here is CASSPDRVGGYTF. In DNA, the CDR3 is TGCGCCAGCAGCCCCGACAGGGTTGGCGGCTACACCTTC.